This T cell receptor (beta chain) was obtained from a study of blood T cell repertoires in COVID-19. Study background: Both acute and convalescent COVID-19 samples were obtained from the United States, Italy and Spain. Nucleic acid was either cDNA or gDNA, and it came from T cells, B-cell-depleted T cells, or PBMCs.

TCRdb keeps only in-frame clones here, not all; method: immunoSEQ multiplex PCR. The sample records a few hundred thousand clones, around 89% being singletons. Those enrolled, adults aged roughly 18 to 90 years, came from roughly 22 US areas. The CDR3 length is 11 residues. Trimming pared 6 bases from V and 10 bases from J, leaving 13 bases between. CDR1 and CDR2 (germline): DFQATT, SNEGSKA (reference sequence). This receptor was taken from a woman between 40 and 50 years old who had recovered from COVID-19. Source material: PBMCs or T cells enriched from blood (not recorded which). The chain has TRBV20-1 and TRBJ2-1, with D maybe TRBD2 (5 bases). This CDR3 is CSALRREEQFF. CDR3 DNA: TGCAGTGCCCTGCGACGGGAAGAGCAGTTCTTC.